This T cell receptor (beta chain) was obtained from a study of cytomegalovirus exposure and HLA in healthy donors. Study-wide findings and caveats: Among TCR beta chains, those listed as cytomegalovirus-associated numbered more than 150.

Measured with immunoSEQ multiplex PCR; TCRdb has only the in-frame clones, and not every one. The repertoire holds about 140,000 clones, with 70% to 90% as singletons. This clone was detected only once. The antigen is unknown. The sample comprised PBMCs. The sequence came from a woman aged 18-29 years in good health and CMV-seropositive.

The CDR3 coding sequence is TGCGCCAGCAGCGGGGGGACAGGGGGAGAGACCCAGTACTTC. Translating it yields CASSGGTGGETQYF. The chain combines TRBV5-1 with TRBJ2-5; 11 positions agree with TRBD1. This CDR3 contains 14 residues. Losses at the gene ends were 4 bases for V and 4 bases for J; bases not matched to a gene: 3. CDR1 is SGHRS, CDR2 YFSETQ, per germline.